This record covers a single TCR beta chain. One end of the junction fails to match germline, which may point to a read error. The CDR3 covers 14 residues. Germline assignment: CDR1 SEHNR and CDR2 FQNEAQ (reference sequence). PCR was performed a second time for about 6 to 12 cycles using a sample-barcoded 5' primer and a J-beta primer mix. TCRdb re-analysed the 5' RACE reads in MiXCR, keeping a single row per CDR3 protein. The repertoire holds 1.5 million to 1.8 million distinct CDR3 sequences, with roughly 43% as singletons. These data belong to a study of blood T cells in healthy people across ages. Material for sequencing was blood. J is TRBJ2-3 and V is TRBV7-9; D remains ambiguous. The sequence was obtained from a woman between 18 and 29 years old in good health. The CDR3 DNA reads TGTACCAGCAGCCCCCCCGGCTCCACAGATACGCAGTATTTT. Encoded protein: CTSSPPGSTDTQYF. Complete variable domain (other parts from reference TRBV7-9 and TRBJ2-3): DTGVSQNPRHKITKRGQNVTFRCDPISEHNRLYWYRQTLGQGPEFLTYFQNEAQLEKSRLLSDRFSAERPKGSFSTLEIQRTEQGDSAMYLCTSSPPGSTDTQYFGPGTRLTVL.